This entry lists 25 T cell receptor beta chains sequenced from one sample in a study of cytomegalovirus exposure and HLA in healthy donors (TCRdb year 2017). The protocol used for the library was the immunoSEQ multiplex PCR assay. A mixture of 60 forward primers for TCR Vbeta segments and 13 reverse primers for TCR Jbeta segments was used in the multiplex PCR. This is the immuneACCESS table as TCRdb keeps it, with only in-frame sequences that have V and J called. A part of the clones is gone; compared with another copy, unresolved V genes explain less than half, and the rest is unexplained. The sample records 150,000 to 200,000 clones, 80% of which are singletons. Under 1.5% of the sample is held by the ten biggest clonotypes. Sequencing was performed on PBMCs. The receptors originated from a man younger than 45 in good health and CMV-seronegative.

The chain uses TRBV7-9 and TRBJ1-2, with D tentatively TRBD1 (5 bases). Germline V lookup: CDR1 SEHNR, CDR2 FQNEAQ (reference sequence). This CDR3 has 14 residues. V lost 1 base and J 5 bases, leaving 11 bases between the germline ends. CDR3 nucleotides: TGTGCCAGCAGCTTAGAGGGAACAGGTTATGGCTACACCTTC. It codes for CASSLEGTGYGYTF.

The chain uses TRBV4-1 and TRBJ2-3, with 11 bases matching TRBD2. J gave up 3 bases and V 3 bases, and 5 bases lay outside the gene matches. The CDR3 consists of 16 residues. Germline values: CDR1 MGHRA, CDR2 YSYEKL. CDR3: CASSHNSGGATDTQYF. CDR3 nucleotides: TGCGCCAGCAGCCATAATAGCGGGGGGGCGACAGATACGCAGTATTTT.

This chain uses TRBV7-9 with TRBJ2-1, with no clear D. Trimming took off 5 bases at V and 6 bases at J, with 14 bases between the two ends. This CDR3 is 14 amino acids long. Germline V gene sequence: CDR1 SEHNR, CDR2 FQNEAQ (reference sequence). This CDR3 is CASSPTVSGNEQFF. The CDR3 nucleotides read TGTGCCAGCAGCCCAACGGTATCAGGCAATGAGCAGTTCTTC.

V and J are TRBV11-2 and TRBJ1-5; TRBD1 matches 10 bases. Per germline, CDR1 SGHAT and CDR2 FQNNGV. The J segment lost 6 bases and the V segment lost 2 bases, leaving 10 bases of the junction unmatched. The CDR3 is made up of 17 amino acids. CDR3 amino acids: CASSLRFPGQGTQPQHF. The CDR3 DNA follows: TGTGCCAGCAGCTTACGATTTCCGGGACAGGGGACTCAGCCCCAGCATTTT.

CDR3 sequence: CASSRFAGLEAFF. The CDR3 coding sequence is TGTGCCAGCAGCCGATTTGCGGGGCTTGAAGCTTTCTTT. The chain carries TRBV14 and TRBJ1-1; weak D call: TRBD1 (5 bases). V was cut by 4 bases and J by 7 bases, with 13 bases left in between. This CDR3 contains 13 residues. CDR1 is SGHDN, CDR2 FVKESK, per germline.

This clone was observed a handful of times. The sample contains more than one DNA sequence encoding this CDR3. In DNA form, the CDR3 reads TGTGCCAGCAGCTCCTTACTAGCGGGGGGGACAGATACGCAGTATTTT. Translation: CASSSLLAGGTDTQYF. This chain joins TRBV9 and TRBJ2-3; 13 bases map to TRBD2. The CDR3 is 16 residues long. Germline V gene lookup returns CDR1 SGDLS and CDR2 YYNGEE. V trimming: 4 bases; J trimming: 3 bases; junction bases outside the gene matches: 5.

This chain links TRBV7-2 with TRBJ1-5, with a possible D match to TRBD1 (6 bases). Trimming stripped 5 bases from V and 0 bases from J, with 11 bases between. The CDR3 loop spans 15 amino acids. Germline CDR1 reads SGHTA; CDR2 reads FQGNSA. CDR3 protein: CASSTTGYSNQPQHF. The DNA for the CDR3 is TGTGCCAGCAGCACCACAGGGTATAGCAATCAGCCCCAGCATTTT.

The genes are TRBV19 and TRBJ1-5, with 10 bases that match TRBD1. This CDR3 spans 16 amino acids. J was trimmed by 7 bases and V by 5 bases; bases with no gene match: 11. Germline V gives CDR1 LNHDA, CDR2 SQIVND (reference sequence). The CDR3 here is CASSDRDRGFRQPQHF. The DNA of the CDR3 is TGTGCCAGTAGTGACCGGGACAGGGGCTTCAGACAGCCCCAGCATTTT.

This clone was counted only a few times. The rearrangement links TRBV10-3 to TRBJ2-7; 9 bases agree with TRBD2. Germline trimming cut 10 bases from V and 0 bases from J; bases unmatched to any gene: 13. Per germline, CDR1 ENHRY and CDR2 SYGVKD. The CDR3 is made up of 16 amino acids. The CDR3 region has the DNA TGTGCCACCGTCGGAGCCCTAGCGGGGAGCTCCTACGAGCAGTACTTC. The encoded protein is CATVGALAGSSYEQYF.

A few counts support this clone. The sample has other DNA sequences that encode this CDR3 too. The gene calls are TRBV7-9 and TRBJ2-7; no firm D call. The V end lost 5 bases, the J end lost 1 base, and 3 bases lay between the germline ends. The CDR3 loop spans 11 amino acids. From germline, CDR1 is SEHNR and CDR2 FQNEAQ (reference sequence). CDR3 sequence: CASSLSYEQYF. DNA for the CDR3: TGTGCCAGCAGCCTATCCTACGAGCAGTACTTC.

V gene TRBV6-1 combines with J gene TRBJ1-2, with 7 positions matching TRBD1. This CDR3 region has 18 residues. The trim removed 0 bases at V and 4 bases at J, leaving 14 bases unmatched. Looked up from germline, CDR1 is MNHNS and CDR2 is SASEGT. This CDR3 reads CASSEAKGGLVRPYGYTF. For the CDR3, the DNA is TGTGCCAGCAGTGAAGCTAAAGGGGGCCTGGTACGCCCCTATGGCTACACCTTC.

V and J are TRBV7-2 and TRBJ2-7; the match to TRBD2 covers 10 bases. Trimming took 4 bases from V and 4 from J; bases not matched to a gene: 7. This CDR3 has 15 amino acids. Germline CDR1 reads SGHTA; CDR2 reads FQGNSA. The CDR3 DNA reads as TGTGCCAGCAGCTCCTTAGCTAGCGGGGGTTACGAGCAGTACTTC. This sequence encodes CASSSLASGGYEQYF.

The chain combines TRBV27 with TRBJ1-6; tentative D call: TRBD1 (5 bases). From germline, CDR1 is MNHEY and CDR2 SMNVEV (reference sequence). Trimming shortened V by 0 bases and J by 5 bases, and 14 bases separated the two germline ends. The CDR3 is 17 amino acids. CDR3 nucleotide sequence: TGTGCCAGCAGTTTATCGGTTGAGGGACTTAATAATTCACCCCTCCACTTT. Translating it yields CASSLSVEGLNNSPLHF.

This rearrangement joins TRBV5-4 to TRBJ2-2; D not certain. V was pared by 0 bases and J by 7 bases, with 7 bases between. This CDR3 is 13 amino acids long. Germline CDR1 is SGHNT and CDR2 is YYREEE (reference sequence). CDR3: CASSLVQDGELFF. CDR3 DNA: TGTGCCAGCAGCTTGGTCCAGGACGGGGAGCTGTTTTTT.

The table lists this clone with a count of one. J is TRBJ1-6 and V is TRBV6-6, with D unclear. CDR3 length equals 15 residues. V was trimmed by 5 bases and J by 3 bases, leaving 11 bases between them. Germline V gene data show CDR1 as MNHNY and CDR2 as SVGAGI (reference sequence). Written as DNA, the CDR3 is TGTGCCAGCAGTGACACAAGGAACTATAATTCACCCCTCCACTTT. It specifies CASSDTRNYNSPLHF.

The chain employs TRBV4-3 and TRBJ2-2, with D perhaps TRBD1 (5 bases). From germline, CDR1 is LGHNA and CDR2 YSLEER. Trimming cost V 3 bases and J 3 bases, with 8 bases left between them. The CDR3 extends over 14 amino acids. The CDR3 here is CASSQGLYTGELFF. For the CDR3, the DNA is TGCGCCAGCAGCCAGGGGCTTTACACCGGGGAGCTGTTTTTT.

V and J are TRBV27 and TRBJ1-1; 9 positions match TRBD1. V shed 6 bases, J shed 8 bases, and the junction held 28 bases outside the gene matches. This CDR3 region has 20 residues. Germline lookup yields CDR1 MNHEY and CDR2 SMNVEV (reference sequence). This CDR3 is CASSLISPRPAEDRGWEAFF. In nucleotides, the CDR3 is TGTGCCAGCAGCCTTATCTCCCCCCGACCGGCTGAGGACAGGGGATGGGAAGCTTTCTTT.

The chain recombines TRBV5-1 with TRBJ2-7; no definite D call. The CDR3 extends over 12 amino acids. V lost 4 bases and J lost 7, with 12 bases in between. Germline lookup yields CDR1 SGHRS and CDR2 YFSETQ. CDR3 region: CASSKDSGEQYF. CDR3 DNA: TGCGCCAGCAGCAAAGATTCAGGAGAGCAGTACTTC.

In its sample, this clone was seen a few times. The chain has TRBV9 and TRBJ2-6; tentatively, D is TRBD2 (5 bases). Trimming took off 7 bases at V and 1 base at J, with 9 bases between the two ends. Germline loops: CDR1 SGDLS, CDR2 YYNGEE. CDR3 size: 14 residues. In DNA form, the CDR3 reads TGTGCCAGCGGCCCGGGGTCTGGGGCCAACGTCCTGACTTTC. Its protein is CASGPGSGANVLTF.

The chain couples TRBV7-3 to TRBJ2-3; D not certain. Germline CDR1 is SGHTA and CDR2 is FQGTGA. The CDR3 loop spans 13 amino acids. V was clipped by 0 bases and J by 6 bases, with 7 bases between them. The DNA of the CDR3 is TGTGCCAGCAGCTTAACAACAGATGATACGCAGTATTTT. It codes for CASSLTTDDTQYF. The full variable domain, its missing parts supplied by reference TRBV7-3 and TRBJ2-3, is GAGVSQTPSNKVTEKGKYVELRCDPISGHTALYWYRQSLGQGPEFLIYFQGTGAADDSGLPNDRFFAVRPEGSVSTLKIQRTERGDSAVYLCASSLTTDDTQYFGPGTRLTVL.

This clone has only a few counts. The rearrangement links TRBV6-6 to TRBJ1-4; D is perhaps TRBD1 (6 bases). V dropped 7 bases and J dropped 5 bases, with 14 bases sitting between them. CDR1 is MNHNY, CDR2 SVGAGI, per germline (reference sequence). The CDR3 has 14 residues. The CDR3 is CASTYRAGNEKLFF. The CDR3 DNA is TGTGCCAGCACCTACAGGGCCGGGAATGAAAAACTGTTTTTT.

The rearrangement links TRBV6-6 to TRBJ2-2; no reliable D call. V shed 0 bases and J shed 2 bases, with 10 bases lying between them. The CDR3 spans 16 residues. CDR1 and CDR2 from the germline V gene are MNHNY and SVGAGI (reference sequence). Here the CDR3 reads CASSYSRSVNTGELFF. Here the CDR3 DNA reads TGTGCCAGCAGTTACTCCCGTTCAGTCAACACCGGGGAGCTGTTTTTT.

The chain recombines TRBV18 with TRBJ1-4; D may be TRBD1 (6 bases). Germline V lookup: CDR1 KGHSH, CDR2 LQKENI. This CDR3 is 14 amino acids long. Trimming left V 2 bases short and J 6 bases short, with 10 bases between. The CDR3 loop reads CASSPDRRHEKLFF. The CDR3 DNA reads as TGTGCCAGCTCACCAGACAGGCGGCATGAAAAACTGTTTTTT. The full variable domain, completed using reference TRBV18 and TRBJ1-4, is NAGVMQNPRHLVRRRGQEARLRCSPMKGHSHVYWYRQLPEEGLKFMVYLQKENIIDESGMPKERFSAEFPKEGPSILRIQQVVRGDSAAYFCASSPDRRHEKLFFGSGTQLSVL.

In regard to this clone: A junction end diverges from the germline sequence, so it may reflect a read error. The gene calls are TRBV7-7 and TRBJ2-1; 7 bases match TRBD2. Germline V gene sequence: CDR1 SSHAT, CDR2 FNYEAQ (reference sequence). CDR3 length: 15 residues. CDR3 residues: CASSPPGTIYNEQFF. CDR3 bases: TGTGCTAGCAGTCCCCCCGGGACTATATACAATGAGCAGTTCTTC. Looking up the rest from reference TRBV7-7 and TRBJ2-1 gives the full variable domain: GAGVSQSPRYKVTKRGQDVTLRCDPISSHATLYWYQQALGQGPEFLTYFNYEAQPDKSGLPSDRFSAERPEGSISTLTIQRTEQRDSAMYRCASSPPGTIYNEQFFGPGTRLTVL.

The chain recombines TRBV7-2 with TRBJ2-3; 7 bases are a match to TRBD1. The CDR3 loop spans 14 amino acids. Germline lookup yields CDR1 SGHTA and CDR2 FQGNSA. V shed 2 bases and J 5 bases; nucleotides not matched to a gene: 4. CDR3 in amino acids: CASSLTRGRDTQYF. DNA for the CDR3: TGTGCCAGCAGCTTAACGAGGGGGCGAGATACGCAGTATTTT.